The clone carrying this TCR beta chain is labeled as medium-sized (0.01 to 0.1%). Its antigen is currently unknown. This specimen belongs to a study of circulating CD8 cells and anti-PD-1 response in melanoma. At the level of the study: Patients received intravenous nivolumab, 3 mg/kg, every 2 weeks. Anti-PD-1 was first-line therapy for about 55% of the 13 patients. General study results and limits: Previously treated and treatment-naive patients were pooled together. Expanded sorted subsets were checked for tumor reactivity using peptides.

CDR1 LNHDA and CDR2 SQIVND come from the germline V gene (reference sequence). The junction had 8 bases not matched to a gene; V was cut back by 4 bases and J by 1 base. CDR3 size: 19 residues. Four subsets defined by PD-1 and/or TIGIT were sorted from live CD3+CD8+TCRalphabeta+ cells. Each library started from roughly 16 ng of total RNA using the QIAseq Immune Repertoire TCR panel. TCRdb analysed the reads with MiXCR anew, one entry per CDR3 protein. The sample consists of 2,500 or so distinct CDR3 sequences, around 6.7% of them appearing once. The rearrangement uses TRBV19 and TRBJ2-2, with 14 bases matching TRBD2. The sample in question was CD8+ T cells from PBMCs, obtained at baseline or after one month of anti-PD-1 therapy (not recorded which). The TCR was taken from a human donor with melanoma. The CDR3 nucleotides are TGTGCCAGTAGTACCCCTGGGACTAGCGGGGGCCGGAACACCGGGGAGCTGTTTTTT. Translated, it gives CASSTPGTSGGRNTGELFF.